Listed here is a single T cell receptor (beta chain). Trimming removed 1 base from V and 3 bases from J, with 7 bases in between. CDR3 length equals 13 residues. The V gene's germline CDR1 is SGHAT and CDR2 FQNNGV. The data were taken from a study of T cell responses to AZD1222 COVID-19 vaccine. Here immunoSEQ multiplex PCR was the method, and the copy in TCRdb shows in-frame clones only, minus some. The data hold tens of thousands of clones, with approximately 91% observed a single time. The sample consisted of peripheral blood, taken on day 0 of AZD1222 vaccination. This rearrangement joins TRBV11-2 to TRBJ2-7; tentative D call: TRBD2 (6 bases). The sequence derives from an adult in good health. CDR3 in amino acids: CASSLVGGYEQYF. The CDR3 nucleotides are TGTGCCAGCAGCTTAGTGGGGGGCTACGAGCAGTACTTC. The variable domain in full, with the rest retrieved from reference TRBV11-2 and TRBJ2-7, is EAGVAQSPRYKIIEKRQSVAFWCNPISGHATLYWYQQILGQGPKLLIQFQNNGVVDDSQLPKDRFSAERLKGVDSTLKIQPAKLEDSAVYLCASSLVGGYEQYFGPGTRLTVT.